This T cell receptor (beta chain) is from a study of human T cells and chemical hapten exposure (dated by TCRdb to the early 2020s). Describing the broader study: Libraries were pooled for sequencing, and per-sample TCR yields varied mainly because of small differences in library volumes within the pool. Peripheral blood TCR repertoire changes were tracked in vivo in alopecia patients during primary and secondary sensitization to the hapten diphenylcyclopropenone (DPC). Both TCR alpha and TCR beta chains were sequenced from each blood RNA sample.

What the authors observed across the whole study: DPC sensitization did not change the number of TCRs with a frequency above 1 in 1000, and there was no evidence of changes in global repertoire structure. Repeated subsampling changed both the strength of the expansion versus patch-test correlation and the threshold at which that correlation became significant.

CDR1 and CDR2, looked up from the germline V gene, are MNHNS and SASEGT. CDR3 length: 18 amino acids, cysteine to phenylalanine. Only the CDR3 DNA is retained, 54 bases long and in frame from the first base. Unmatched junction bases come to 19, with V trimmed by 10 bases and J by 3 bases. This clonotype was counted a few times. What antigen it recognizes has not been identified. Base quality data are lacking; no much larger clone is found one base away. The method was RACE. TCRdb names NextSeq 500 as the instrument used. Library preparation attached unique molecular identifiers to individual cDNA molecules for quantitative, reproducible TCR counting. From the authors' description of their analysis: The median number of TCRs per sample was 95,638, ranging from about 20,000 to 750,000. V, J and CDR3 annotation of the TCR reads was carried out using the Decombinator software suite. Every sample was subsampled to the same number of TCRs (28,000) for the PS versus PT1 abundance plots. Expanded TCRs were defined as absent before sensitization and observed at least eight times at the 2-week time point. The raw public data were reprocessed by TCRdb itself: fastp quality trimming at Q25, MiXCR clonotype calling, in-frame beta chains only. Rows matching on CDR3 protein sequence are summarized as one entry with the most common DNA and genes. The V and J calls shown here were made by TCRdb, not taken from the authors' results. The table for this sample lists 85,000 to 95,000 distinct CDR3 sequences; approximately 9% of them were counted only once. About 3.1% of the sample belongs to the ten largest clones.

According to the study, the label for this sample's time point signals: healthy volunteer bleed at 2 weeks. Total RNA was extracted from unfractionated whole blood collected in Tempus Blood RNA tubes. Five or six healthy volunteers served as TCR sequencing controls and were bled at day 0, 2 weeks and 6 weeks. Recombination joined TRBV6-1 with TRBJ2-7; TRBD2 lines up with 12 middle nucleotides. This clonotype was sampled from a female donor in good health. Some clones in this sample may be carry-over from other donors' samples. The sample taken for sequencing was whole blood. CDR3 sequence: CATTNGLAGFDFHYEQYF. The nucleotides read TGTGCCACCACCAACGGACTAGCGGGATTCGACTTCCACTACGAGCAGTACTTC.